This T cell receptor beta chain was identified in a study of cytomegalovirus exposure and HLA in healthy donors. In the study overall: A later analysis reported the same platform for the 90 to 150 validation repertoires and the roughly 670 first-cohort repertoires. Notes on the study in general: As confirmed in vitro, three CMV-associated chains were specific for CMV antigens.

Measured with immunoSEQ multiplex PCR; TCRdb has only the in-frame clones, and not every one. The data contain 150,000 to 200,000 clones, about 85% of them singletons. Regarding this clone: What it binds is unknown.

The donors formed part of the roughly 120-subject validation cohort, distinct from the roughly 660-subject first cohort. The trim removed 4 bases at V and 3 bases at J, leaving 5 bases unmatched. The CDR3 has 16 residues. Per germline, CDR1 SGHNT and CDR2 YYREEE (reference sequence). The sequenced sample consisted of PBMCs. The chain is built from TRBV5-4 and TRBJ2-2; 11 nucleotides match TRBD1. This TCR came from a man younger than 35 in good health and CMV-seropositive. CDR3 DNA: TGTGCCAGCAGCATGGGGGGACAGGGGGACACCGGGGAGCTGTTTTTT. Translating gives CASSMGGQGDTGELFF.